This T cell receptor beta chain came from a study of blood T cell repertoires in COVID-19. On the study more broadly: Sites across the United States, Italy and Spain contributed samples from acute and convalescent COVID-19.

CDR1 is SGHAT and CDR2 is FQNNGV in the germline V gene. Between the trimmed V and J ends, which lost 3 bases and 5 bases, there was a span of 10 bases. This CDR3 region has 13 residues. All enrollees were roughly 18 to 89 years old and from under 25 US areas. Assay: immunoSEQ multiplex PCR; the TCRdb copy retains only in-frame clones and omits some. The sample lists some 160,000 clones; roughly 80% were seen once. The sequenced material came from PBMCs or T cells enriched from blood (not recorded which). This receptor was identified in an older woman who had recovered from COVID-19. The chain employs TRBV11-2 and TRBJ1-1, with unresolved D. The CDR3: CASSLRIRTEAFF. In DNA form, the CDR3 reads TGTGCCAGCAGCTTGCGGATTAGGACTGAAGCTTTCTTT.